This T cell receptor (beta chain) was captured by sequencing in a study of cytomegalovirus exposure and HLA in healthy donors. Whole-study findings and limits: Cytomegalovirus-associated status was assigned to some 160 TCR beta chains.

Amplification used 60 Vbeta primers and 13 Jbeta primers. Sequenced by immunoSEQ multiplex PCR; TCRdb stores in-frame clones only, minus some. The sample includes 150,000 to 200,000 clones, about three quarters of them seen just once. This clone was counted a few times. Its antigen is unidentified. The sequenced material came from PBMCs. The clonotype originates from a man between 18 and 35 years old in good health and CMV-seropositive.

CDR3 coding DNA: TGCAGCGTTGGACAGGGGAATGAAAAACTGTTTTTT. This gives the protein CSVGQGNEKLFF. J is TRBJ1-4 and V is TRBV29-1; 8 bases align to TRBD1. The CDR3 is 12 amino acids. V gave up 4 bases and J gave up 5 bases; unmatched junction bases: 0. Germline V CDR1 and CDR2: SQVTM, ANQGSEA.